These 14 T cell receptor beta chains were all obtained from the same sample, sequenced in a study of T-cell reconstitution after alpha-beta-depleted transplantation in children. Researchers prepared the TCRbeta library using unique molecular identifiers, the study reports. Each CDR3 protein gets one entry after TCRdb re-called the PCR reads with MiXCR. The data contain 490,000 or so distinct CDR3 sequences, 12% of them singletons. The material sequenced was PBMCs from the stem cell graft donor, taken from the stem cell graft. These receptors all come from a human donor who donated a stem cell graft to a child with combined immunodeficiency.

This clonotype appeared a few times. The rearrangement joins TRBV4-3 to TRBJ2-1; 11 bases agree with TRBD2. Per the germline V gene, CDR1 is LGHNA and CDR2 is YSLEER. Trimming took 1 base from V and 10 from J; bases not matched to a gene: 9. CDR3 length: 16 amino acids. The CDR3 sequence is CASSQGRASGGPEQFF. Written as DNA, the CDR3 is TGCGCCAGCAGCCAAGGTCGGGCTAGCGGGGGGCCAGAGCAGTTCTTC.

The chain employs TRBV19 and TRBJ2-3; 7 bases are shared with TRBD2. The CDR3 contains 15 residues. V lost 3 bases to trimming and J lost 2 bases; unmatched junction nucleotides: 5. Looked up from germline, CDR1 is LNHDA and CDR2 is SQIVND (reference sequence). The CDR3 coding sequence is TGTGCCAGTAGTATCCCGACTAGCACCACAGATACGCAGTATTTT. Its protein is CASSIPTSTTDTQYF.

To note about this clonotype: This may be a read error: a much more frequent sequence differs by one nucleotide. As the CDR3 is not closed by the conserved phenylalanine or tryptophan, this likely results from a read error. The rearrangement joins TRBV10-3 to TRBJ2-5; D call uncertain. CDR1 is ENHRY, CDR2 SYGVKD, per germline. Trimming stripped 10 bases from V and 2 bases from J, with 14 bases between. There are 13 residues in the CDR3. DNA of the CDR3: TGTGCCAGCGTAGATGTTGGGCAAGAGACCCAGTACTCC. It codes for CASVDVGQETQYS.

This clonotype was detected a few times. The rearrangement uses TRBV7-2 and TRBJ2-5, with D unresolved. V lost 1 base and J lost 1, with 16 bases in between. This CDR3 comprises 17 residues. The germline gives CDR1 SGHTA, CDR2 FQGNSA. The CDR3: CASSLGLLGPPQETQYF. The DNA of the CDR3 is TGTGCCAGCAGCTTAGGCTTACTTGGGCCGCCCCAAGAGACCCAGTACTTC. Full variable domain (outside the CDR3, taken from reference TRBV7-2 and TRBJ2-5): GAGVSQSPSNKVTEKGKDVELRCDPISGHTALYWYRQSLGQGLEFLIYFQGNSAPDKSGLPSDRFSAERTGGSVSTLTIQRTQQEDSAVYLCASSLGLLGPPQETQYFGPGTRLLVL.

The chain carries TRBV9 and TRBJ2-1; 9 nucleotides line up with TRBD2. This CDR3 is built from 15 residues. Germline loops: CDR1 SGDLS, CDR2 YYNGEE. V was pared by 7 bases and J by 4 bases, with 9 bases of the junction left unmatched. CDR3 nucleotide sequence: TGTGCCAGCGGGCCCGGACTAGCGCCTTACAATGAGCAGTTCTTC. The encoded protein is CASGPGLAPYNEQFF.

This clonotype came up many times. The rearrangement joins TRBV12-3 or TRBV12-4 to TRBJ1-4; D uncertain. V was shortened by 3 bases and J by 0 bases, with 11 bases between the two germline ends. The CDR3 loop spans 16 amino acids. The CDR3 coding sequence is TGTGCCAGCAGTTTTCTTCCCACTGCAACTAATGAAAAACTGTTTTTT. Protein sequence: CASSFLPTATNEKLFF.

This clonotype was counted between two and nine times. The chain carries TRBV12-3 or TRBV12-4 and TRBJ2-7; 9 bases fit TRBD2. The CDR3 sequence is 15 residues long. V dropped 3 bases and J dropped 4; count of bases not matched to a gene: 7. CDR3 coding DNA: TGTGCCAGCAGTTTTGCGGGAGGGCCGCCTTACGAGCAGTACTTC. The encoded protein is CASSFAGGPPYEQYF.

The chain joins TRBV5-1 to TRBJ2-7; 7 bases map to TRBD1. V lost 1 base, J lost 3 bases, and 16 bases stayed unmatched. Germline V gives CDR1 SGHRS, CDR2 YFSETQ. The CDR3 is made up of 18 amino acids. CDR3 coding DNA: TGCGCCAGCAGCTTGTTTCTGGGCGGCGTGGACAGGAGCTACGAGCAGTACTTC. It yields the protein CASSLFLGGVDRSYEQYF.

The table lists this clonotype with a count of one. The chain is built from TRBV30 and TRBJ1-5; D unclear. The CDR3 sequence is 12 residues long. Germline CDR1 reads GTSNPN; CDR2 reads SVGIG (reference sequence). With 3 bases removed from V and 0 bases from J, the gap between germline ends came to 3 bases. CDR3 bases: TGTGCCTGGAGCTATAGCAATCAGCCCCAGCATTTT. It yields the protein CAWSYSNQPQHF. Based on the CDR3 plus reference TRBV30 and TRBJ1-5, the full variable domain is SQTIHQWPATLVQPVGSPLSLECTVEGTSNPNLYWYRQAAGRGLQLLFYSVGIGQISSEVPQNLSASRPQDRQFILSSKKLLLSDSGFYLCAWSYSNQPQHFGDGTRLSIL.

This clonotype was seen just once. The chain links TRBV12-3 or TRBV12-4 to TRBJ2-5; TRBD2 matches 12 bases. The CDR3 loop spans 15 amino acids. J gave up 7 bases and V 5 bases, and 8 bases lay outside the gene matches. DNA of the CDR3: TGTGCCAGCAGTCCCGAGGGACTAGCGGGTGGGACCCAGTACTTC. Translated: CASSPEGLAGGTQYF.

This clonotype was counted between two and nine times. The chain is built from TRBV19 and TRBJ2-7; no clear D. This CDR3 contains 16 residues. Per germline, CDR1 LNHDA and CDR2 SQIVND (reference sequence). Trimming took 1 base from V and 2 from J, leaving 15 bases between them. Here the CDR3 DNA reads TGTGCCAGTAGTATAGGAACTTACGACGTCCCCTACGAGCAGTACTTC. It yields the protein CASSIGTYDVPYEQYF.

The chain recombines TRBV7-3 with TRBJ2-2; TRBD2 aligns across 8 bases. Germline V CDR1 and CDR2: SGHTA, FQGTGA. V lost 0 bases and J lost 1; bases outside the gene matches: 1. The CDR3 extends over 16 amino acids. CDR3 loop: CASSLTAGGNTGELFF. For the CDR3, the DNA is TGTGCCAGCAGCTTAACTGCGGGGGGGAACACCGGGGAGCTGTTTTTT.

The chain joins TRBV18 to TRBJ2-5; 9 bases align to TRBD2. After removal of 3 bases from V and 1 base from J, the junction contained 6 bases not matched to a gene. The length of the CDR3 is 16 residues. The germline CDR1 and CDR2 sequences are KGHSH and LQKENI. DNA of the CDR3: TGTGCCAGCTCACCCGCAACTAGCGGGCCCCAAGAGACCCAGTACTTC. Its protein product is CASSPATSGPQETQYF. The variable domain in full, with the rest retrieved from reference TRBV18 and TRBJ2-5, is NAGVMQNPRHLVRRRGQEARLRCSPMKGHSHVYWYRQLPEEGLKFMVYLQKENIIDESGMPKERFSAEFPKEGPSILRIQQVVRGDSAAYFCASSPATSGPQETQYFGPGTRLLVL.

CDR3 sequence reads: CASSLKFEPGVHEQYF. The CDR3 DNA reads as TGTGCCAGCAGCTTAAAATTTGAGCCGGGAGTCCACGAGCAGTACTTC. The gene calls are TRBV7-8 and TRBJ2-7, with D perhaps TRBD2 (6 bases). V was pared by 2 bases and J by 5 bases, with 19 bases between. The CDR3 is 16 amino acids. Per germline, CDR1 SGHVS and CDR2 FQNEAQ.